The text below deals with one T cell receptor (beta chain). TRB was amplified by touch-down multiplex PCR, primer pools A and B combined. TCRdb reworked the multiplex PCR reads into one entry per CDR3 protein, no DNA. The sample has about 5,600 distinct CDR3 sequences. The CDR3 is 15 residues long. In germline, CDR1 is SGHTA, CDR2 FQGNSA. The data were obtained in a study of T cell clusters in autoimmune cytopenias. Each sample's input was about 270 ng genomic DNA, some 34,000 genome equivalents. This same sample was also part of a study on T cell repertoires in aging, cancer and after chemotherapy. That paper notes: Over several months to years, re-sampled healthy donor repertoires clearly shared clones. Loss of evenness, beyond lost richness, contributed to age-related TCR diversity decline in cancer patients. Median generation probability rose over the chemotherapy interval in each cancer cohort, suggesting rebound thymic output.

This chain links TRBV7-2 with TRBJ1-4. The clonotype comes from a human donor in good health. Specimen: peripheral blood. Here the CDR3 reads CASTPRGGAGEKLFF.